These T cell receptor beta chains were read from a single sample in a study of blood T cell repertoires in COVID-19. Assay used: immunoSEQ multiplex PCR; TCRdb lists only in-frame clones, some missing. The sample shows under 350,000 clones, around 89% of them seen only once. The sequenced material came from peripheral blood. These receptors all stem from a man aged 35 to 55 with acute or convalescent COVID-19. CDR3s include the opening cysteine and the closing phenylalanine or tryptophan. A D gene is named only where the DNA matches it firmly. Where a row states a size, it is once, few, many or the class of an expanded clone; other rows omit it.

v_call,j_call,clone_size,d_call,cdr3_aa,cdr3_nt
TRBV5-1,TRBJ1-1,.,TRBD1,CASSLDRGQTEAFF,TGCGCCAGCAGCTTGGACAGGGGGCAAACTGAAGCTTTCTTT
TRBV3-1/TRBV3-2,TRBJ1-4,.,TRBD1,CASSSYEGTGGLRPLFF,TGTGCCAGCAGCTCATACGAAGGGACAGGGGGCCTCCGCCCACTGTTTTTT
TRBV19,TRBJ1-2,.,TRBD1,CASSLSYPGQLLNGYTF,TGTGCCAGTAGTTTATCCTATCCGGGACAGCTCCTAAATGGCTACACCTTC
TRBV10-2,TRBJ2-3,.,TRBD2,CASSDPTSGGFGTDTQYF,TGCGCCAGCAGTGACCCCACTAGCGGGGGGTTTGGCACAGATACGCAGTATTTT
TRBV15,TRBJ2-3,.,TRBD1,CATSRVRDRELHTQYF,TGTGCCACCAGCAGGGTCCGGGACAGGGAGTTGCATACGCAGTATTTT
TRBV5-4,TRBJ1-2,once,.,CASSLDTYGYTF,TGTGCCAGCAGCTTGGACACCTATGGCTACACCTTC
TRBV5-1,TRBJ2-1,.,.,CASSFAGTPYNEQFF,TGCGCCAGCAGCTTCGCAGGGACACCATACAATGAGCAGTTCTTC
TRBV5-1,TRBJ1-4,.,.,CASSLAYGTNEKLFF,TGCGCCAGCAGCTTGGCGTACGGAACTAATGAAAAACTGTTTTTT
TRBV6-5,TRBJ1-1,.,TRBD1,CASRRDSVKTEAFF,TGTGCCAGCAGAAGGGACAGCGTGAAGACTGAAGCTTTCTTT
TRBV15,TRBJ2-7,.,TRBD1,CATSRDSIIGQGVYEQYF,TGTGCCACCAGCAGAGATTCAATTATAGGACAGGGGGTCTACGAGCAGTACTTC
TRBV6-5,TRBJ1-2,.,.,CASSYGLGYGYTF,TGTGCCAGCAGTTACGGGCTCGGCTATGGCTACACCTTC
TRBV2,TRBJ1-3,.,.,CASRNQGTSGNTIYF,TGTGCCAGCAGGAACCAGGGGACCTCTGGAAACACCATATATTTT
TRBV21-1,TRBJ1-1,.,.,CARGEGGKAFF,TGTGCCAGGGGGGAGGGCGGCAAAGCTTTCTTT
TRBV13,TRBJ2-6,.,.,CATIKWGAGANVLTF,TGTGCCACCATCAAATGGGGGGCTGGGGCCAACGTCCTGACTTTC
TRBV9,TRBJ2-1,.,TRBD2,CASSVSGGFSYNEQFF,TGTGCCAGCAGCGTTAGCGGGGGCTTCTCCTACAATGAGCAGTTCTTC
TRBV5-6,TRBJ1-2,.,.,CASSSDGGARRGGYTF,TGTGCCAGCAGCTCGGATGGGGGGGCCCGACGGGGTGGCTACACCTTC
TRBV9,TRBJ1-3,.,.,CASSVVQGGNTIYF,TGTGCCAGCAGCGTAGTTCAGGGTGGAAACACCATATATTTT
TRBV20-1,TRBJ1-1,.,.,CSALLGVEAFF,TGCAGTGCTCTTCTCGGGGTTGAAGCTTTCTTT
TRBV30,TRBJ1-2,.,TRBD1,CAWSAWTGADYGYTF,TGTGCCTGGAGTGCTTGGACAGGGGCGGACTATGGCTACACCTTC
TRBV7-9,TRBJ2-7,.,.,CASSLVDEQYF,TGTGCCAGCAGTCTCGTCGACGAGCAGTACTTC
TRBV5-4,TRBJ1-1,.,.,CASSSNRVSNTEAFF,TGTGCCAGCAGCTCGAACAGGGTGTCGAACACTGAAGCTTTCTTT
TRBV5-1,TRBJ1-4,.,.,CASRGQGSEKLFF,TGCGCCAGCAGAGGCCAGGGTTCCGAAAAACTGTTTTTT
TRBV5-1,TRBJ2-1,.,TRBD1,CASSFPQGDEQFF,TGCGCCAGCAGCTTCCCGCAGGGGGACGAGCAGTTCTTC
TRBV5-1,TRBJ2-1,.,.,CASSPSPRGQGYNEQFF,TGCGCCAGCAGCCCGAGCCCCAGGGGCCAGGGGTACAATGAGCAGTTCTTC
TRBV6-5,TRBJ2-3,.,.,CASTRNRGDTQYF,TGTGCCAGCACCCGGAATAGGGGAGATACGCAGTATTTT
TRBV11-3,TRBJ1-6,.,.,CASSLHSNSPLHF,TGTGCCAGCAGCTTACACAGTAATTCACCCCTCCACTTT
TRBV7-6,TRBJ1-1,.,.,CASSSLVEMNTEAFF,TGTGCCAGCAGCTCCCTGGTGGAGATGAACACTGAAGCTTTCTTT
TRBV24-1,TRBJ2-3,once,TRBD1,CATSGPRDRATDTQYF,TGTGCCACCAGTGGCCCCCGGGACAGGGCCACAGATACGCAGTATTTT
TRBV14,TRBJ1-4,once,.,CASSPRGFTEKLFF,TGTGCCAGCAGCCCTAGGGGGTTTACTGAAAAACTGTTTTTT
TRBV11-2,TRBJ1-2,few,.,CASSLEGDWGYTF,TGTGCCAGCAGCTTAGAAGGGGATTGGGGCTACACCTTC
TRBV7-8,TRBJ2-7,.,TRBD1,CASGQGLMNEQYF,TGTGCCAGCGGACAGGGGTTAATGAACGAGCAGTACTTC
TRBV2,TRBJ1-2,.,.,CASRAPGITYGYTF,TGTGCCAGCAGAGCACCGGGGATAACATATGGCTACACCTTC
TRBV6-5,TRBJ2-1,.,.,CASRRDQDYNEQFF,TGTGCCAGCAGGCGGGACCAGGACTACAATGAGCAGTTCTTC
TRBV5-1,TRBJ1-1,.,TRBD1,CASRYRGGTEAFF,TGCGCCAGCCGTTACAGGGGGGGAACTGAAGCTTTCTTT
TRBV2,TRBJ1-1,once,.,CASVTALNTEAFF,TGTGCCAGCGTCACAGCTTTGAACACTGAAGCTTTCTTT
TRBV5-1,TRBJ2-1,.,TRBD2,CASSPPGLAGGIEQFF,TGCGCCAGCAGCCCCCCGGGACTAGCGGGGGGTATCGAGCAGTTCTTC
TRBV19,TRBJ1-2,.,.,CASSINPGGSGYTF,TGTGCCAGTAGTATAAATCCTGGAGGGAGCGGCTACACCTTC
TRBV5-4,TRBJ1-2,.,.,CASSSPGRGYGYTF,TGTGCCAGCAGCTCCCCCGGTAGGGGGTATGGCTACACCTTC
TRBV5-1,TRBJ2-7,.,.,CASSLVGGTPSSYEQYF,TGCGCCAGCAGCTTGGTTGGAGGTACACCCTCCTCCTACGAGCAGTACTTC
TRBV5-1,TRBJ2-3,.,.,CASTGEGGADTQYF,TGCGCCTCAACCGGCGAGGGGGGGGCAGATACGCAGTATTTT
TRBV28,TRBJ2-7,.,TRBD1,CAVRPGGPTYEQYF,TGTGCCGTTCGGCCAGGGGGTCCTACCTACGAGCAGTACTTC
TRBV9,TRBJ1-1,.,TRBD1,CASSVDRGLNTEAFF,TGTGCCAGCAGCGTGGACAGGGGACTGAACACTGAAGCTTTCTTT
TRBV9,TRBJ2-7,.,.,CASSVSGSSGLEQYF,TGTGCCAGCAGCGTATCGGGATCAAGCGGCCTCGAGCAGTACTTC
TRBV6-5,TRBJ1-5,few,.,CASMQGLSRNQPQHF,TGTGCCAGCATGCAGGGGTTGAGTCGCAATCAGCCCCAGCATTTT
TRBV9,TRBJ2-3,.,.,CASSVEHHTDTQYF,TGTGCCAGCAGCGTAGAGCACCACACAGATACGCAGTATTTT
TRBV4-1,TRBJ2-7,.,.,CASSQDSEETYEQYF,TGCGCCAGCAGCCAAGATTCAGAGGAGACCTACGAGCAGTACTTC
TRBV29-1,TRBJ2-3,.,TRBD2,CSVDLAGRTDTQYF,TGCAGCGTTGATCTAGCGGGGAGGACAGATACGCAGTATTTT
TRBV5-1,TRBJ2-1,.,TRBD1,CASRPGTGAHNEQFF,TGCGCCAGCAGACCCGGGACAGGGGCCCACAATGAGCAGTTCTTC
TRBV6-5,TRBJ1-3,.,.,CASSFLLGAAGNTIYF,TGTGCCAGCAGTTTCCTCTTAGGGGCAGCTGGAAACACCATATATTTT
TRBV4-1,TRBJ1-1,.,.,CASSQDEYGYTEAFF,TGCGCCAGCAGCCAAGATGAATACGGGTACACTGAAGCTTTCTTT
TRBV6-5,TRBJ1-5,.,.,CASSRGQYSNQPQHF,TGTGCCAGTAGTAGAGGACAGTATAGCAATCAGCCCCAGCATTTT
TRBV2,TRBJ2-7,.,.,CASSGRQGLYEQYF,TGTGCCAGCAGTGGACGACAGGGACTCTACGAGCAGTACTTC
TRBV27,TRBJ2-7,.,.,CATRVALSSYEQYF,TGTGCCACCCGGGTGGCGCTCAGCTCCTACGAGCAGTACTTC
TRBV12-3/TRBV12-4,TRBJ1-2,.,.,CASSLLGLFYTF,TGTGCCAGCAGTTTGTTGGGCCTCTTTTACACCTTC
TRBV18,TRBJ1-1,.,.,CASSPAINTEAFF,TGTGCCAGCTCACCAGCGATAAACACTGAAGCTTTCTTT
TRBV6-5,TRBJ2-7,.,TRBD1,CASTRTGRVGAEQYF,TGTGCCAGCACCCGGACAGGCCGAGTAGGGGCCGAGCAGTACTTC
TRBV24-1,TRBJ2-5,.,TRBD2,CATSGSSGGTGETQYF,TGTGCCACCAGTGGGTCCAGCGGGGGTACGGGAGAGACCCAGTACTTC
TRBV2,TRBJ2-2,.,.,CASSEALRDTGELFF,TGTGCCAGCAGTGAAGCGCTTCGAGATACCGGGGAGCTGTTTTTT
TRBV11-2,TRBJ1-2,.,.,CASSTRPGITNYGYTF,TGTGCCAGCAGCACACGGCCGGGAATTACTAACTATGGCTACACCTTC
TRBV2,TRBJ1-5,once,.,CASSEARQPQHF,TGTGCCAGCAGTGAAGCGAGGCAGCCCCAGCATTTT